Here is one T cell receptor beta chain with its context. The antigen is undetermined. The identical CDR3 is also encoded by other nucleotide sequences in the sample. The PCR employed 60 Vbeta primers together with 13 Jbeta primers. Sequenced by immunoSEQ multiplex PCR; TCRdb stores in-frame clones only, minus some. This table holds around 200,000 clones, around 80% found once. The data were obtained in a study of cytomegalovirus exposure and HLA in healthy donors. Regarding the study as a whole: A later analysis reportedly identified an Asian-associated ancestry cluster as carrying fewer N-insertions than the approximately 620-donor mean. In all likelihood, a cluster of highly shared sequence variants was a sequencing artifact. The authors later found TCR association rates varying by HLA locus, with DRB1 most and HLA-C fewest. Researchers counted 164 TCR beta chains as cytomegalovirus-associated.

The CDR3 is 13 residues long. Trimming cost V 1 base and J 7 bases, with 9 bases left between them. Germline values: CDR1 SGHTS, CDR2 YDEGEE. The sample consisted of PBMCs. This receptor was taken from a middle-aged woman in good health and CMV-seronegative. The chain is built from TRBV5-8 and TRBJ1-5, with D unresolved. The CDR3 nucleotides read TGTGCCAGCAGCTTGTCCGGCGGGCAGCCCCAGCATTTT. Its protein is CASSLSGGQPQHF.